This record concerns one TCR beta chain sequence. This likely comes from a read error, as the CDR3 has no conserved phenylalanine or tryptophan at its end. This record comes from a study of CD8+CD57+ T cells in acquired aplastic anemia. Turning to the study itself: Reads per healthy sample averaged approximately 10 million (CD4+) and some 11 million (CD8+).

Both TCR beta VDJ combination and CDR3 sequence profiling were carried out. Genomic DNA was the template for this profiling. MiXCR, run by TCRdb on the reads, gives a single entry per CDR3 protein. The sample lists hundreds of thousands of distinct CDR3 sequences, 65% to 80% occurring once. This CDR3 has 15 amino acids. Germline CDR1 and CDR2: LNHNV and YYDKDF (reference sequence). Material for sequencing was sorted CD4+, CD8+, or CD8+CD57+ T cells (not recorded which) from PBMCs. V usage is TRBV15 and J usage is TRBJ1-4; 8 bases line up with TRBD1. The clonotype comes from a human donor in good health, serving as a control. The CDR3 protein is CASSLTKDRDEKLFV. Here the CDR3 DNA reads TGTGCCAGCAGCTTAACGAAGGACAGGGATGAAAAGCTGTTTGTT.